These T cell receptor beta chains were read from a single sample in a study of T cell repertoires in cytomegalovirus infection. Their target antigens are unknown. Via MiXCR, TCRdb re-called the reads, giving one row per CDR3 protein. The sample has a few hundred thousand distinct CDR3 sequences, 40% seen once. Sequenced here: cultured PBMCs, sampled from culture after CMV antigen stimulation. The receptors shown here come from a human donor in good health (CMV status not recorded). Some clones in this sample may be carry-over from other donors' samples. Both conserved end residues are part of each CDR3. Some rows have no size entry. The others give once, few or many, or a class for an expanded clone.

TRBJ2-6 . TRBV6-1 CASSRWRVSGANVLTF
TRBJ1-1 many TRBV7-2 CASSFYVGTEAFF
TRBJ2-7 few TRBV3-1 CASSRRAWGRVKVQYF
TRBJ2-2 . TRBV4-1 CASSHLDGELFF
TRBJ2-1 . TRBV5-4 CASSLISGGTNNEQFF
TRBJ2-1 . TRBV12-3/TRBV12-4 CASSLDPGAGPYEQFF
TRBJ1-3 many TRBV12-3/TRBV12-4 CASSLMSGGAGTIYF
TRBJ1-1 few TRBV4-2 CASSQETGLNTEAFF
TRBJ2-2 . TRBV6-5 CASSYGKLTGELFF
TRBJ2-3 . TRBV10-3 CAITAESSDTQYF
TRBJ2-2 . TRBV7-7 CASSFAHNTGELFF
TRBJ2-7 once TRBV20-1 CSAARGRSGQAYEQYF
TRBJ2-3 few TRBV7-2 CASSSGGPQYF
TRBJ2-1 . TRBV7-8 CASSWLGNEQFF
TRBJ2-7 . TRBV5-5 CASSADPGQGAYEQYF
TRBJ2-7 many TRBV7-2 CASGPTPYRTSYEQYF
TRBJ2-5 few TRBV7-2 CASSLAVEGTQYF
TRBJ1-2 few TRBV2 CASGPRWRDGYTF
TRBJ1-2 . TRBV28 CASSFIPGTGTGYGYTF
TRBJ1-5 . TRBV4-1 CASSGQQGEPQHF
TRBJ2-1 . TRBV20-1 CSGNEQFF
TRBJ2-1 once TRBV6-1 CASTWMGHEQFF
TRBJ2-3 . TRBV20-1 CSASLEADTQYF
TRBJ2-1 few TRBV24-1 CATSDPRTSGSRNEQFF
TRBJ2-2 few TRBV5-4 CASSHGTSGSRTGELFF
TRBJ2-1 . TRBV7-8 CASSLANRTPYNEQFF
TRBJ2-1 few TRBV4-1 CASSQQVLYNEQFF
TRBJ1-5 . TRBV12-5 CASGGTGETNQPQHF
TRBJ1-1 . TRBV19 CASSSGTWYTEAFF
TRBJ2-3 . TRBV2 CASSPQERLTDTQYF
TRBJ2-1 . TRBV24-1 CATSDAGGPYNEQFF
TRBJ2-5 few TRBV7-2 CASSLDRGGSQYF
TRBJ1-5 few TRBV7-9 CASSFAGGRDQPQHF
TRBJ1-1 . TRBV28 CASRTRRLNTEAFF
TRBJ2-1 . TRBV28 CASSPRPDNEQFF
TRBJ1-4 . TRBV18 CANSESTNEKLFF
TRBJ2-1 . TRBV7-2 CASSLASPLRNEQFF